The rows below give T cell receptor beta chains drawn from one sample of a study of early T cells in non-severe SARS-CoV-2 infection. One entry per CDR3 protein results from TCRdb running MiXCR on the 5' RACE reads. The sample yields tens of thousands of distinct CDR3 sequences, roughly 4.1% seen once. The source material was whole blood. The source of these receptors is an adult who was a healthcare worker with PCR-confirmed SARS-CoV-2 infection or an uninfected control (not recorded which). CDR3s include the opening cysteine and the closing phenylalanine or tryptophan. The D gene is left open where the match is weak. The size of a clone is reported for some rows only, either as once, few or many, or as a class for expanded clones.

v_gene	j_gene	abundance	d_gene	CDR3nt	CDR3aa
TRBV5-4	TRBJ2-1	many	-	TGTGCCAGCAGCTTGGCGGGCCCCTCCTACAATGAGCAGTTCTTC	CASSLAGPSYNEQFF
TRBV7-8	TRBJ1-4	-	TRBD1	TGTGCCAGCAGCTCAGCCGGGACAGGGGACGTTGCTAATGAAAAACTGTTTTTT	CASSSAGTGDVANEKLFF
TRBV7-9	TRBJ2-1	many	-	TGTGCCAGCAGCCCAATGGGAGGGGGACAGAGCTCCTACAATGAGCAGTTCTTC	CASSPMGGGQSSYNEQFF
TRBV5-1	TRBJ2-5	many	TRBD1	TGCGCCAGCAGCTGGCGTCCCGGGACAGGGCAAGAGACCCAGTACTTC	CASSWRPGTGQETQYF
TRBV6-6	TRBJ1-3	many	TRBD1	TGTGCCAGCAGTTACCGTCGACAGGGGTACTCTGGAAACACCATATATTTT	CASSYRRQGYSGNTIYF
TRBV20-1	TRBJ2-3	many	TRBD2	TGCAGTGCTAGCGGGACTAGCGGGAGGGCCTTAGATACGCAGTATTTT	CSASGTSGRALDTQYF
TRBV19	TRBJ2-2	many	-	TGTGCCAGTAGTATACTTCCCGGGGAGCTGTTTTTT	CASSILPGELFF
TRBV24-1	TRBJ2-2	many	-	TGTGCCACCAGTGATTTGCGGACAAACTTAAACACCGGGGAGCTGTTTTTT	CATSDLRTNLNTGELFF
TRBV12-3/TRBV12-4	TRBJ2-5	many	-	TGTGCCAGCAGTTCGTTGCAGAACCTCAAAGAGACCCAGTACTTC	CASSSLQNLKETQYF
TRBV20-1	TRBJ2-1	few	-	TGCAGTGCTAGAGATAGCGGCTACAATGAGCAGTTCTTC	CSARDSGYNEQFF
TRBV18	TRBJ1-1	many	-	TGTGCCAGCTCAGACGGGTCTCCTGAAGCTTTCTTT	CASSDGSPEAFF
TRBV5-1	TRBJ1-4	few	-	TGCGCCAGCAGCTTGGGGTGGCAAGGAGGCGAAAAACTGTTTTTT	CASSLGWQGGEKLFF
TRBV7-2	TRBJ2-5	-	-	TGTGCCAGCAGCTTACCCCGAGGTATTGGAGAGACCCAGTACTTC	CASSLPRGIGETQYF
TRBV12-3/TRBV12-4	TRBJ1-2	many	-	TGTGCCAGCAGTTTGACAGACCTAAACTATGGCTACACCTTC	CASSLTDLNYGYTF
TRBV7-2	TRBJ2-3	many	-	TGTGCCAGCAGCTTCTTATGGAGCACAGATACGCAGTATTTT	CASSFLWSTDTQYF
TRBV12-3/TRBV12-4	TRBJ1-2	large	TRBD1	TGTGCCAGTCAACAGGGGGCTGGCTACACCTTC	CASQQGAGYTF
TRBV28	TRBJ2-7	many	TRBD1	TGTGCCAGCAGACGAACAGGGGGCTACGAGCAGTACTTC	CASRRTGGYEQYF